This TCR beta chain is from a study of cytomegalovirus exposure and HLA in healthy donors. Looked up from germline, CDR1 is SGHDT and CDR2 is YYEEEE. The V and J ends lost 6 bases and 7 bases, in that order; junction bases with no gene match: 6. The CDR3 is 13 amino acids. The PCR made use of 60 Vbeta and 13 Jbeta primers. Using immunoSEQ multiplex PCR, the repertoire was profiled, and TCRdb retains in-frame clones only, with some absent. The sample contains about 120,000 clones, over 60% of which appear only once. The genes are TRBV5-6 and TRBJ2-2, with TRBD1 matching over 7 bases. Sequenced material: PBMCs. The receptor comes from a man younger than 35 in good health and CMV-seronegative. The CDR3 DNA sequence: TGTGCCAGCACCCTAGGACAGGACGGGGAGCTGTTTTTT. Translation gives CASTLGQDGELFF.